Listed below are T cell receptor beta chains from one sample, sequenced in a study of blood T cells in healthy people across ages. TCRdb analysed the 5' RACE reads with MiXCR anew, one entry per CDR3 protein. The sample contains roughly 2 million distinct CDR3 sequences, roughly 52% of which appear only once. Material for sequencing was blood. The receptors were gathered from a woman between 40 and 55 years old in good health. Each CDR3 is given with its conserved first and last residue.

>TRBV6-5|TRBJ2-7
CASSPEQRGYEQYF
>TRBV14|TRBJ1-6
CASSQVTGGRSPLHF
>TRBV11-2|TRBJ2-1
CASSPVGGARVHEQFF
>TRBV21-1|TRBJ2-7
CASTHPGQGAHEQYF
>TRBV7-2|TRBJ2-7
CASSLDRRRSYEQYF
>TRBV2|TRBJ2-5
CASSEVDYGQGLYVQYF
>TRBV4-3|TRBJ2-5
CASSERRENYVETQYF
>TRBV7-2|TRBJ1-4
CASSPQGRSEKLFF
>TRBV28|TRBJ1-4
CASSPSGRLEEKLFF
>TRBV7-2|TRBJ2-7
CASSLGGGSHEQYF
>TRBV28|TRBJ2-3
CASSSSRPSDTQYF
>TRBV10-3|TRBJ1-2
CAISERWGNGYTF
>TRBV20-1|TRBJ2-7
CSARTHVGLAYEQYF
>TRBV12-3/TRBV12-4|TRBJ1-2
CASSDPGQGVYGYTF
>TRBV20-1|TRBJ2-3
CSARAGRTSGGSSTDTQYF
>TRBV11-2|TRBJ2-1
CASSRRDGSYNEQFF
>TRBV20-1|TRBJ2-1
CSAGTSGRYNEQFF
>TRBV20-1|.
CSARVAGSIETQYF
>TRBV6-5|TRBJ1-4
CASSYIRGQGNEKLFF
>TRBV5-1|TRBJ2-7
CASSSGTSGGVAYEQYF
>TRBV15|TRBJ2-1
CATSRDTLLTAYNEQFF
>TRBV29-1|TRBJ1-2
CSVGDRGDGYTF
>TRBV7-2|TRBJ1-5
CASSGGQVNQPQHF
>TRBV6-2/TRBV6-3|TRBJ1-2
CASSRQARMNGYTF
>TRBV2|TRBJ1-5
CASRRHTGMDQPQHF
>TRBV5-1|TRBJ2-7
CASSWTNRAGYEQYF
>TRBV28|TRBJ2-3
CASSLSAGGSPDTQYF
>TRBV7-9|TRBJ1-2
CASSFGFGDYGYTF
>TRBV15|TRBJ2-4
CATSMDRGPKNIQYF
>TRBV4-3|TRBJ1-2
CASSQDLRDNYGYTF
>TRBV6-2/TRBV6-3|TRBJ2-7
CASRRRGITYEQYF
>TRBV9|TRBJ1-2
CASSGRELSGTANYGYTF
>TRBV5-6|TRBJ2-6
CASRSYRSGANVLTF
>TRBV6-2/TRBV6-3|TRBJ2-7
CASSYRDRASYEQYF